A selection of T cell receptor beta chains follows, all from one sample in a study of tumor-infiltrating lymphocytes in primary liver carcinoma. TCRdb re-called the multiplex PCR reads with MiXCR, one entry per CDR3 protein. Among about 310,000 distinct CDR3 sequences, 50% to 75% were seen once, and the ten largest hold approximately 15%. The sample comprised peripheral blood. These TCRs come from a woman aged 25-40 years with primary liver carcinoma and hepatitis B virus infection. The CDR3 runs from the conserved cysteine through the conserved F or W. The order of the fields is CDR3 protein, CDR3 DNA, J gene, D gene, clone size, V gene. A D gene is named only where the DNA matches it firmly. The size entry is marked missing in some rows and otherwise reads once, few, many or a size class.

CASTPTPSGRKAPEQYF | TGTGCCAGCACCCCTACACCTAGCGGGAGGAAAGCGCCCGAGCAGTACTTC | TRBJ2-7 | TRBD2 | - | TRBV7-2
CTSAPNRGLYNEQSF | TGTACCAGCGCCCCGAATCGGGGGTTATACAATGAGCAGTCCTTC | TRBJ2-1 | - | - | TRBV7-9
CASSLNLADEAFF | TGTGCCAGCAGCTTGAATCTAGCGGATGAAGCTTTCTTT | TRBJ1-1 | - | - | TRBV5-6
CASSPRDGFYEQHF | TGTGCCAGCAGCCCCCGGGACGGATTCTACGAGCAGCACTTC | TRBJ2-7 | - | - | TRBV11-3
CASSGKGPGLHSYEQYF | TGTGCCAGCAGCGGAAAGGGTCCGGGACTCCACTCCTACGAGCAGTACTTC | TRBJ2-7 | - | - | TRBV14
CASTVGRGDPSF | TGTGCCAGCACCGTGGGTAGGGGGGACCCCTCCTTC | TRBJ2-7 | - | many | TRBV12-3/TRBV12-4
CASSYRGLVESQYF | TGTGCCAGCAGCTACAGGGGGCTGGTCGAGAGCCAGTACTTC | TRBJ2-5 | TRBD1 | - | TRBV13
CASSATPGVPEQYF | TGTGCCAGCAGCGCGACGCCAGGGGTCCCCGAGCAGTACTTC | TRBJ2-7 | - | few | TRBV7-8
CASSLGAWDRVGEQFF | TGTGCCAGCAGCTTAGGCGCTTGGGACAGGGTCGGTGAGCAGTTCTTC | TRBJ2-1 | TRBD1 | - | TRBV13
CASSDQSQSYEQYF | TGTGCCAGCAGTGATCAATCACAGTCCTACGAGCAGTACTTC | TRBJ2-7 | - | - | TRBV25-1
CASPGDTQYF | TGTGCCAGCCCCGGAGATACGCAGTATTTT | TRBJ2-3 | - | - | TRBV7-3
CASVPGWTGELFF | TGCGCCAGCGTACCAGGGTGGACCGGGGAGCTGTTTTTT | TRBJ2-2 | - | few | TRBV10-2
CASSLEARKEYF | TGCGCCAGCAGCTTGGAAGCTAGGAAGGAGTATTTT | TRBJ2-3 | - | few | TRBV5-1
CASNPTAISYDYTF | TGTGCCAGTAACCCGACAGCTATCTCCTATGACTACACCTTC | TRBJ1-2 | - | - | TRBV6-5